This entry is about one T cell receptor (beta chain). The antigen is not known. Sequencing was performed with immunoSEQ multiplex PCR; in TCRdb, only in-frame clones are kept and a portion is missing. The sample holds around 80,000 clones, 65% to 90% seen once. These data originate in a study of OX40 agonist ivuxolimab in advanced cancers. Germline CDR1 is SGHRS and CDR2 is YFSETQ. This CDR3 has 14 amino acids. Whole-study findings and limits: At 0.1 to 3.0 mg/kg, CD4+ and CD8+ blood T cells expanded clonally by week 6. Among some nonresponders, normalized T-cell clonal expansion was also low.

This chain joins TRBV5-1 and TRBJ2-5; D uncertain. The DNA end is a closer match to TRBJ2-7, so the J assignment may be wrong. The origin of this receptor is an adult with an advanced solid tumor such as melanoma, head and neck, liver or kidney cancer. The specimen comprised CD4+ or CD8+ T cells sorted from blood, sampled in a trial of the OX40 agonist ivuxolimab. For the CDR3, the DNA is TGCGCCAGCAGCTTGGATGGAGTACCCTACGAGCAGTACTTC. Translation: CASSLDGVPYEQYF.